A selection of T cell receptor beta chains follows, all from one sample in a study of blood T cell repertoires in COVID-19. The data were produced by immunoSEQ multiplex PCR, yet TCRdb's version contains in-frame clones alone and is incomplete. The sample has 250,000 or so clones; 86% are singletons. Sequenced sample: PBMCs or T cells enriched from blood (not recorded which). The receptors come from a middle-aged man who had recovered from COVID-19. Each CDR3 is given with its conserved first and last residue. D genes are given only for firm matches. Clone size appears in some rows only: once, few, many, or a class for an expanded clone.

clone_size j_call d_call v_call cdr3_nt cdr3_aa
- TRBJ2-3 TRBD1 TRBV5-1 TGCGCCAGCAGTAGGGGGACAGTCACAGATACGCAGTATTTT CASSRGTVTDTQYF
- TRBJ2-6 - TRBV7-9 TGTGCCACCAGGGCCGCCGGGGCCAACGTCCTGACTTTC CATRAAGANVLTF
- TRBJ1-5 - TRBV10-3 TGTGCCATCAGTGAGGACAGGTCCAATCAGCCCCAGCATTTT CAISEDRSNQPQHF
- TRBJ1-1 - TRBV5-4 TGTGCCAGCAGCGTGGGGGAGCACACTGAAGCTTTCTTT CASSVGEHTEAFF
- TRBJ1-6 TRBD1 TRBV15 TGTGCCACCAGCAGAGACAGGGGGCGATCACCCCTCCACTTT CATSRDRGRSPLHF
- TRBJ2-3 - TRBV5-1 TGCGCCAGCAGTGCGGGGCGGCTAACAGGGGTAGGACCCACAGATACGCAGTATTTT CASSAGRLTGVGPTDTQYF
- TRBJ1-5 TRBD1 TRBV7-8 TGTGCCAGCAATGACAGGGGCAGGAATCAGCCCCAGCATTTT CASNDRGRNQPQHF
- TRBJ2-2 - TRBV28 TGTGCCAGCAGTGGACTAAACACCGGGGAGCTGTTTTTT CASSGLNTGELFF
- TRBJ1-1 - TRBV9 TGTGCCAGCAGCTTGAGCGGCTTTAATACTGAAGCTTTCTTT CASSLSGFNTEAFF
- TRBJ1-2 - TRBV11-2 TGTGCCAGCAACCCGGGCGGGGAAGGATATGGCTACACCTTC CASNPGGEGYGYTF
- TRBJ2-7 TRBD2 TRBV4-1 TGCGCCAGCAGCCAGACCGGGACTAGCGGGCCTACCTCCTACGAGCAGTACTTC CASSQTGTSGPTSYEQYF
- TRBJ1-2 TRBD1 TRBV6-2/TRBV6-3 TGTGCCAGCAGTTCTTCCAGGGGGAATGGCTACACCTTC CASSSSRGNGYTF
- TRBJ2-7 - TRBV4-2 TGTGCCAGCAGCCAGGGGGGAGGCGCAAACGAGCAGTACTTC CASSQGGGANEQYF
- TRBJ1-1 - TRBV6-2/TRBV6-3 TGTGCCAGCAGCCGGGGGGCTGAAGCTTTCTTT CASSRGAEAFF
- TRBJ2-6 TRBD1 TRBV4-3 TGCGCCAGCAGCCAAGACCCGACCGGGACAGGAGTCTCTGGGGCCAACGTCCTGACTTTC CASSQDPTGTGVSGANVLTF
- TRBJ1-2 - TRBV24-1 TGTGCCACCAGTGATACCCCAGGGCAGGAGAACTACTATGGCTACACCTTC CATSDTPGQENYYGYTF
once TRBJ1-1 TRBD1 TRBV12-3/TRBV12-4 TGTGCCAGCAGTCCCGGGACAGGGCGAGCTTTCTTT CASSPGTGRAFF
- TRBJ1-6 - TRBV30 TGTGCCTGGAGATTGGGGGCAGCTTCACCCCTCCACTTT CAWRLGAASPLHF
many TRBJ2-5 TRBD2 TRBV7-2 TGTGCCAGCAGCTTAGGGGCTAGCGGGGGGACGGAGACCCAGTACTTC CASSLGASGGTETQYF
once TRBJ1-2 TRBD1 TRBV25-1 TGTGCCAGCAGTCAGGGGGTTGGCTACACCTTC CASSQGVGYTF
- TRBJ2-3 TRBD2 TRBV7-2 TGTGCCAGCAGCCCGCAACCATTGGGACTAGCGGGGGGAGATACGCAGTATTTT CASSPQPLGLAGGDTQYF
- TRBJ1-2 - TRBV18 TGTGCCAGCTCACCGAACAGGGTATTGGACTATGGCTACACCTTC CASSPNRVLDYGYTF
- TRBJ1-1 - TRBV10-3 TGTGCCATCAGTGGACTAAACACTGAAGCTTTCTTT CAISGLNTEAFF
once TRBJ1-4 TRBD1 TRBV7-6 TGTGCCAGCAGCCCTCAAAGCAGGGGGTCTAATGAAAAACTGTTTTTT CASSPQSRGSNEKLFF
- TRBJ1-1 - TRBV11-2 TGTGCCAGCAGCCCGCAGGTGAACACTGAAGCTTTCTTT CASSPQVNTEAFF
- TRBJ1-1 - TRBV7-9 TGTGCCAGCAGCTTAGCCGCAGGGGAAGCTTTCTTT CASSLAAGEAFF
- TRBJ2-7 TRBD1 TRBV5-1 TGCGCCAGCAGCCCGCAGACAGGGGCCCACGAGCAGTACTTC CASSPQTGAHEQYF
- TRBJ1-2 - TRBV9 TGTGCCAGCAGCGTTACAACTAACTATGGCTACACCTTC CASSVTTNYGYTF
- TRBJ2-2 - TRBV18 TGTGCCAGCTCCCGGGGGGCCCCAGACACCGGGGAGCTGTTTTTT CASSRGAPDTGELFF
- TRBJ1-5 - TRBV11-2 TGTGCCAGCAGCTTAGAGCCCACAGGGCCTCTGCCCCAGCATTTT CASSLEPTGPLPQHF
- TRBJ2-4 - TRBV9 TGTGCCAGCAGCGTAGAGGACAGTGGCATTCAGTACTTC CASSVEDSGIQYF
- TRBJ2-1 TRBD2 TRBV24-1 TGTGCCACCAGGAAGACTAGCGGGAGAAGAAATGAGCAGTTCTTC CATRKTSGRRNEQFF
- TRBJ2-5 - TRBV5-5 TGTGCCAGCAGCTTGGGAGCGGCGGCTCAAGAGACCCAGTACTTC CASSLGAAAQETQYF
- TRBJ1-4 - TRBV10-1 TGCGCCAGCAGCCGGCGGCTGGGTAATGAAAAACTGTTTTTT CASSRRLGNEKLFF
- TRBJ1-3 - TRBV6-6 TGTGCCAGCAGTCCGGACAGCCCCCGCGTAGCCTCTGGAAACACCATATATTTT CASSPDSPRVASGNTIYF
- TRBJ2-7 TRBD2 TRBV11-2 TGTGCCAGCAGCTCATCTAGCGGGAGGGCCTACGAGCAGTACTTC CASSSSSGRAYEQYF
- TRBJ2-3 TRBD2 TRBV15 TGTGCCACCAGCAGAGCACTAGCGGGAACAGATACGCAGTATTTT CATSRALAGTDTQYF
- TRBJ2-7 TRBD1 TRBV19 TGTGCCAGTAGCCTTCCGGGACAGAAGTCATCCTACGAGCAGTACTTC CASSLPGQKSSYEQYF
few TRBJ2-7 - TRBV7-2 TGTGCCAGCAGCTTAGACTCTTCTCTCTCCTACGAGCAGTACTTC CASSLDSSLSYEQYF
- TRBJ1-4 - TRBV5-4 TGTGCCAGCAGCTTGGCAGGGAACGAAAAACTGTTTTTT CASSLAGNEKLFF
- TRBJ1-1 TRBD1 TRBV6-5 TGTGCCAGCAGAACCCTGACAGGGGGCGCCCCTGAAGCTTTCTTT CASRTLTGGAPEAFF
- TRBJ2-5 - TRBV27 TGTGCCAGCAGGAGACCCGGGGGATTGGAGACCCAGTACTTC CASRRPGGLETQYF
- TRBJ1-1 TRBD1 TRBV19 TGTGCCAGTAGTATGTCGCCAGGGGGTACGGTGAACACTGAAGCTTTCTTT CASSMSPGGTVNTEAFF
- TRBJ2-3 TRBD2 TRBV19 TGTGCCAGTAGTGCGACTAGCGGGGGGGCCGCTGGCACAGATACGCAGTATTTT CASSATSGGAAGTDTQYF
- TRBJ2-3 TRBD1 TRBV5-1 TGCGCCAGCAGCTCGCGGACAGGGAACACAGATACGCAGTATTTT CASSSRTGNTDTQYF
- TRBJ2-1 - TRBV9 TGTGCCAGCAGCGTAGAAGTTGAAGCCAATGAGCAGTTCTTC CASSVEVEANEQFF
- TRBJ2-3 TRBD2 TRBV9 TGTGCCAGCAGCGTAGCTGGCGGGAGGGCTGGCGATACGCAGTATTTT CASSVAGGRAGDTQYF
few TRBJ1-6 - TRBV5-1 TGCGCCAGCAGGCTTCAGCAGGGAGGGGGTTCACCCCTCCACTTT CASRLQQGGGSPLHF
- TRBJ2-5 - TRBV7-9 TGTGCCAGCAGCATCCGCCGGACGGGGGTTGAAACCCAGTACTTC CASSIRRTGVETQYF
- TRBJ1-6 TRBD1 TRBV15 TGTGCCACCAGCAGGGAACGACAGGGGTGGTCACCCCTCCACTTT CATSRERQGWSPLHF
once TRBJ1-1 - TRBV19 TGTGCCAGTAGTAGTTTTGGGGGGGCCGTGGGCACTGAAGCTTTCTTT CASSSFGGAVGTEAFF
- TRBJ1-2 - TRBV30 TGTGCCTGGAGTGTACTCGGAGCAGGGTATGGCTACACCTTC CAWSVLGAGYGYTF